Here is one TCR beta chain with its context. The target antigen is unknown. The sample belongs to a study of T cell responses to AZD1222 COVID-19 vaccine. Regarding the study as a whole: Compared with day 0, the breadth and depth of the Spike-specific TCR repertoire rose significantly after two doses of AZD1222.

The CDR3 has 16 residues. Trimming cost V 5 bases and J 3 bases, with 19 bases left between them. Germline lookup yields CDR1 SEHNR and CDR2 FQNEAQ (reference sequence). Profiling relied on immunoSEQ multiplex PCR, and the TCRdb table lists in-frame clones only, not all of them. This sample has approximately 92,000 clones, with 65% to 90% found just once. The sequence came from an adult in good health. This sample comprised peripheral blood, obtained on day 0 of AZD1222 vaccination. The V call is TRBV7-9, the J call TRBJ1-1; D ambiguous. The DNA of the CDR3 is TGTGCCAGCAGCCTACTGAGGACTCAGGTGGACACTGAAGCTTTCTTT. Translation gives CASSLLRTQVDTEAFF.